This TCR beta chain was sequenced in a study of cytomegalovirus exposure and HLA in healthy donors (dated by TCRdb to about 2017). Background on the whole study: An earlier analysis of a few hundred of the donors reported around 280 Gb of sequence data and approximately 120 million unique TCR beta sequences obtained from approximately 180 million T cells. An early release that covered around 590 HLA-typed donors contained about 300 gigabases of sequencing data and around 80 million unique TCR sequences. Alongside the repertoire data, information on donor age, sex, ethnicity and CMV serostatus was compiled. A later analysis re-examined previously published TCR beta repertoires from about 670 donors and added high-resolution HLA genotyping to investigate patterns of TCR occurrence. Among the 398 genotyped donors, under 90% belonged to the genetic ancestry cluster associated with self-reported Caucasian donors. Using immunosequencing, the study profiled T cell repertoires from some 670 subjects and related those repertoires to cytomegalovirus serostatus. An earlier analysis of approximately 500 of the donors applied high-throughput TCR beta sequencing to assess whether each TCR beta V gene segment acted as functional or pseudogenic. Because of strong linkage in the cohort, roughly five DR-DQ haplotypes were treated as single units for association and clustering. To predict cytomegalovirus infection status, the study combined high-throughput TCR immunosequencing, statistical association of individual TCRs with disease status, and machine learning. On average, around 240,000 unique TCR beta nucleotide sequences were sequenced per donor among about 400 genotyped donors of the cohort, with around 19% of those sequences being non-productive. HLA typing covered class I and class II loci at four-digit resolution. Every repertoire in the discovery cohort had been generated on one and the same sequencing platform. In addition to the first cohort of 500 to 850 subjects, a separate validation cohort of 100 to 150 different subjects was used. The study aimed to test whether signatures of past pathogen exposure could be identified by cataloging public T cell receptors. A later genetic analysis used genome-wide SNP genotypes for about three fifths of the 666 donors, treating that subset as a discovery cohort. Typing coverage varied by locus: roughly 629-640 donors for A, B, C, DRB1 and DQB1; approximately 500 for DQA1; about 600 for DPA1; roughly 470 for DPB1. Rather than drawing on any new phenotypic data, the later analysis identified candidate immune exposures from TCR beta sequences and the way those sequences occurred across donors.

Library creation used the immunoSEQ multiplex PCR assay. For the multiplex PCR, a mixture combining 60 forward primers for TCR Vbeta segments and 13 reverse primers for TCR Jbeta segments was used. A multiplex PCR assay on genomic DNA amplified the CDR3 region of rearranged TCR beta genes. Amplified TCR beta libraries were sequenced as 87-base-pair reads on the Illumina HiSeq System. In the paper's pipeline: Across the 600 to 700 repertoires, a later analysis counted some 81 million unique TCR beta chains, 9.5 million to 12 million of which were shared by at least two donors. To remove PCR and sequencing errors, raw reads were error-corrected and collapsed into unique sequences using a nearest-neighbor algorithm that merged closely related sequences. To assign V, D and J gene segments, CDR3 sequences were aligned to IMGT reference sequences. For a sequence to be retained, a match of at least six nucleotides to both a V gene segment and a J gene segment was required. A rearrangement counted as productive if the CDR3 had no stop codons and remained in frame with V and J, and every other rearrangement counted as non-productive. CDR3 was defined according to IMGT convention as the region running from the second conserved V-encoded cysteine to the conserved J-encoded phenylalanine. The earlier analysis of 587 of the donors excluded any sequence lacking an unambiguous match to a single V gene segment. An earlier analysis of fewer than 750 of the donors classified V segments as functional when productive rearrangements were above 56.7% and as segregating when the standard deviation between donors was above 5%. A statistical classification framework was built to diagnose cytomegalovirus status from the catalog of TCR beta chain sequences. A later analysis assigned V and J genes by comparing TCR nucleotide sequences with IMGT/GENE-DB human TR gene sequences. In a later analysis, CDR3 sequences and most-parsimonious VDJ recombination scenarios were assigned using the TCRdist pipeline. In a later analysis, each TCR beta chain was defined by its CDR3 amino acid sequence together with its V-gene family, and reads without a unique V-gene family were excluded. In a later analysis, around 650 highly shared, low-generation-probability nucleotide sequences were removed to address suspected cross-contamination and a sequencing artifact. A later analysis calculated a clonal expansion index for each public chain from normalized within-repertoire ranks of inferred template counts. Generation probabilities in a later analysis came from a VDJ recombination model fitted to out-of-frame rearrangements, and those results were checked against IGoR. A later analysis scored TCR-TCR, TCR-HLA and TCR-CMV co-occurrence with hypergeometric tests, applying a repertoire-size bias correction to TCR pairs. A later analysis estimated false discovery rates by permuting HLA or CMV assignments 20 times. In a later analysis, co-occurring TCRs were grouped using DBSCAN, and TCRdist sequence similarity was added for clustering within HLA-allele-positive subsets. For co-occurrence clustering, repertoires with fewer than 30,000 or more than 120,000 public chains were excluded, along with roughly 5 repertoires with anomalous nucleotide sharing. TCRdb obtained this table from immuneACCESS and retained in-frame rearrangements with V and J assigned. These tables miss some clones; where compared with another copy, unresolved V genes account for less than half of the shortfall, and the remainder is unexplained. The DNA was the basis for D and trimming; V, J and clone size are from that table. This sample holds more than 95,000 clones; 81% were observed only once. The ten largest clones take up roughly 3.9% of the sample.

The cohort was made up of approximately 700 healthy bone marrow donors. At the time of sampling, all cohort members were nominally healthy, though unrecorded immune exposures were likely present. The donor was CMV seronegative and was included in the group of about 400 seronegative cohort members. Each donor provided a peripheral blood sample, and peripheral blood mononuclear cells were used for TCR beta sequencing. Genomic DNA extraction from the blood cell samples was performed with the Qiagen DNeasy Blood Extraction Kit. From the germline V gene, CDR1 is MDHEN and CDR2 is SYDVKM. Including cysteine and phenylalanine, the CDR3 has 15 amino acids. Only CDR3 DNA remains: 45 bases, in frame from the first base. V and J are truncated by 6 bases and 2 bases respectively, leaving an intervening sequence of 16 bases. The paper as a whole reports these results and caveats: According to a later analysis, most CMV-associated TCR beta chains appeared to be HLA-restricted, and the HLA associations seemed to be driven largely by CMV exposure. Assigning TCR associations to individual alleles was difficult when HLA alleles, especially DR and DQ, strongly co-occurred. In vitro tests confirmed that a few of the cytomegalovirus-associated TCR beta chains recognize cytomegalovirus antigens. Because counts were too low, about 18 rarely observed V segments, including chromosome 9 orphons, were excluded from the earlier analysis of under 650 of the donors. The authors suggested that the approach could potentially be generalized to other disease states and immunological phenotypes. Most TCR sequences were observed very rarely across donors, whereas some public TCRs were present in many individuals. A later analysis found that TCR association rates varied across HLA loci, with DRB1 alleles showing the most associated TCRs and HLA-C alleles the fewest. In an earlier analysis of more than 500 of the donors, most TCR beta V segments appeared in productive rearrangements about 87% or about 30% of the time, broadly matching IMGT annotations. A later genetic analysis reported fewer N-insertions in productive TCRs among donors in an Asian-associated ancestry cluster than the roughly 700-donor mean. In a later analysis, several top co-occurrence clusters were reported to appear linked to parvovirus B19, influenza, CMV and Epstein-Barr virus. Because HLA typing was missing for some donors at each locus, association tests included only the typed subset. This cohort had only TCR beta chains sequenced, and the lack of alpha or paired-chain data limited which features could be detected. A group of highly shared sequence variants was considered likely to be a technical artifact of the sequencing pipeline. An association between a missense DCLRE1C variant and V-gene and J-gene trimming of TCR beta chains was found in a later genetic analysis and replicated in an independent cohort. Immune exposure information for the cohort was limited to CMV serostatus. In the study, roughly 160 TCR beta chains were listed as associated with cytomegalovirus. In a later analysis, HLA-associated TCR beta chains showed more clonal expansion and lower generation probabilities than non-associated chains that were equally common. Some IMGT-functional V segments, including TRBV6-2 and TRBV6-3, could not be distinguished by the 87-base-pair reads and were therefore excluded. Linkage disequilibrium might explain the correlated functional status among segregating V segments, but an unknown experimental factor could not be ruled out. The classifier was reported to diagnose cytomegalovirus status with high specificity and sensitivity in both the original cohort and the validation cohort. A further reported finding was that TCR beta sequences accurately predicted the HLA-A and HLA-B alleles for most subjects in the first cohort. A later analysis associated 15,000 to 20,000 TCR beta sequences with specific HLA alleles at a false discovery rate of 0.05. Presence/absence analyses assumed roughly uniform sequencing depth across donors, an assumption that may not hold.

As to this clone: Its antigen is not yet known. It has no much larger one-base neighbor in the sample; base qualities were not kept.

The sequencing input was PBMCs. The TCR originated in a young woman in good health and CMV-seronegative. The rearranged chain carries TRBV28 and TRBJ2-5; the D gene is possibly TRBD2, with 6 bases matching. The DNA is as follows: TGTGCCAGCAGCTCCCGGAGGGCGGGTCAAGAGACCCAGTACTTC. It translates to CASSSRRAGQETQYF.